This record concerns one T cell receptor (beta chain) sequence. What it binds is unknown. This CDR3 contains 14 residues. CDR1 and CDR2 from the germline V gene are LNHNV and YYDKDF (reference sequence). The junction had 5 bases not matched to a gene; V was cut back by 8 bases and J by 4 bases. The sample comes from a study of cytomegalovirus exposure and HLA in healthy donors. Overall study results and limits: Three chains tied to CMV proved CMV antigen-specific in vitro. It was reportedly the case that the classifier diagnosed cytomegalovirus status with high specificity and sensitivity.

The PCR was carried out with 60 Vbeta primers and 13 Jbeta primers. Under the authors' procedure: In a later analysis, the count reached 80 million or so unique TCR beta chains, with 10 million to 11 million shared. Only in-frame clones appear in the TCRdb table, and some are missing; sequencing was by immunoSEQ multiplex PCR. The V and J calls and the clone size are those of that table, but D and trimming were determined from the DNA. Of approximately 150,000 clones listed, over 70% are singletons. The sequence derives from a man between 35 and 55 years old in good health and CMV-seronegative. The source material was PBMCs. The chain couples TRBV15 to TRBJ2-2; 9 bases map to TRBD2. CDR3: CATGSGGFTGELFF. The CDR3, as DNA: TGTGCCACCGGGAGCGGGGGGTTCACCGGGGAGCTGTTTTTT. Complete variable domain (other parts from reference TRBV15 and TRBJ2-2): DAMVIQNPRYQVTQFGKPVTLSCSQTLNHNVMYWYQQKSSQAPKLLFHYYDKDFNNEADTPDNFQSRRPNTSFCFLDIRSPGLGDTAMYLCATGSGGFTGELFFGEGSRLTVL.